The 22 T cell receptor beta chains reported below all come from one sample, sequenced in a study of blood T cell repertoires in COVID-19 (dated by TCRdb to the early 2020s). The protocol used for the library was the immunoSEQ multiplex PCR assay. The source is immuneACCESS, and TCRdb retained only in-frame sequences with V and J called. Part of the clones is not carried over; for the studies checked, unresolved V genes explain less than half of this, and the remainder is unexplained. In all, the sample holds approximately 500,000 clones, and about 89% of those were seen once. In total, the top ten clones hold roughly 8% of the sample. Sequenced input: peripheral blood. The origin of the receptors is a woman aged 45-65 years with COVID-19, enrolled during active disease.

The sample holds one count of this clone. The chain carries TRBV10-1 and TRBJ1-1; the D gene is possibly TRBD1 (5 bases). V lost 3 bases and J 4 bases, leaving 9 bases between the germline ends. CDR1 is WNHNN and CDR2 is SYGVQD in the germline V gene (reference sequence). The CDR3 has 13 amino acids. CDR3 protein: CASSEWQGTEAFF. The CDR3 region has the DNA TGCGCCAGCAGTGAATGGCAGGGCACTGAAGCTTTCTTT.

This clone has a single count. The chain is built from TRBV11-2 and TRBJ2-4, with TRBD1 matching 8 bases. Germline trimming cut 5 bases from V and 0 bases from J; bases unmatched to any gene: 12. The CDR3 is made up of 18 amino acids. The V gene's germline CDR1 is SGHAT and CDR2 FQNNGV. CDR3 nucleotide sequence: TGTGCCAGCAGCACCGGACAGGGACTTATACTAGCCAAAAACATTCAGTACTTC. Translation gives CASSTGQGLILAKNIQYF. Looking up the rest from reference TRBV11-2 and TRBJ2-4 gives the full variable domain: EAGVAQSPRYKIIEKRQSVAFWCNPISGHATLYWYQQILGQGPKLLIQFQNNGVVDDSQLPKDRFSAERLKGVDSTLKIQPAKLEDSAVYLCASSTGQGLILAKNIQYFGAGTRLSVL.

This clone was recorded once. This chain joins TRBV29-1 and TRBJ2-7; D might be TRBD2 (5 bases). The CDR3 is 13 residues long. The ends were cut back, 4 bases at V and 0 bases at J, with 10 bases in the middle. Germline V gene sequence: CDR1 SQVTM, CDR2 ANQGSEA. The CDR3 nucleotides read TGCAGCGTTGCGAACGGGGACTCCTACGAGCAGTACTTC. It is translated as CSVANGDSYEQYF.

The chain couples TRBV11-1 to TRBJ2-3; a weak D match, TRBD2 (5 bases). Germline lookup yields CDR1 SGHAT and CDR2 FQDESV (reference sequence). With 1 base removed from V and 0 bases from J, the gap between germline ends came to 11 bases. The CDR3 spans 16 residues. The CDR3 DNA follows: TGTGCCAGCAGCTTAGGACTAATCCCTAGCACAGATACGCAGTATTTT. It yields the protein CASSLGLIPSTDTQYF.

The rearrangement links TRBV9 to TRBJ1-4; no firm D call. The CDR3 covers 14 residues. The germline V gene encodes CDR1 SGDLS and CDR2 YYNGEE. The V end was cut by 4 bases, the J end by 4 bases, with 11 bases between. The CDR3 loop is CASSSETVNEKLFF. In DNA form, the CDR3 reads TGTGCCAGCAGCTCGGAGACCGTTAATGAAAAACTGTTTTTT.

This chain connects TRBV4-1 to TRBJ2-7, with D maybe TRBD1 (6 bases). Germline V gene lookup returns CDR1 MGHRA and CDR2 YSYEKL. The ends were cut back, 1 base at V and 6 bases at J, with 16 bases in the middle. CDR3 size: 15 residues. This chain's CDR3 is CASSQGQGPLAEQYF. The CDR3 coding sequence is TGCGCCAGCAGCCAAGGTCAGGGGCCCCTCGCCGAGCAGTACTTC.

The chain is built from TRBV11-2 and TRBJ1-6, with TRBD1 as a possible D gene (5 bases). This CDR3 has 13 amino acids. Germline CDR1 reads SGHAT; CDR2 reads FQNNGV. V dropped 2 bases and J dropped 7 bases, with 6 bases sitting between them. In DNA form, the CDR3 reads TGTGCCAGCAGCTTACAGGGCAATTCACCCCTCCACTTT. Translation gives CASSLQGNSPLHF.

The chain has TRBV6-1 and TRBJ1-2, with unresolved D. Germline loops: CDR1 MNHNS, CDR2 SASEGT. The length of the CDR3 is 11 residues. The germline V and J ends were trimmed by 8 bases and 6 bases, with 10 bases remaining between them. In nucleotides, the CDR3 is TGTGCCAGCGGGTCTAGGAATGGCTACACCTTC. This codes for CASGSRNGYTF.

The gene calls are TRBV19 and TRBJ2-1; D gene uncertain. The germline gives CDR1 LNHDA, CDR2 SQIVND (reference sequence). V shed 5 bases and J shed 0 bases, with 11 bases lying between them. This CDR3 is built from 15 residues. The CDR3 sequence: CASSRQTSSYNEQFF. CDR3 in DNA: TGTGCCAGTAGTCGACAAACGAGCTCCTACAATGAGCAGTTCTTC.

The gene calls are TRBV19 and TRBJ2-3; the match to TRBD2 covers 8 bases. Trimming removed 1 base from V and 1 base from J; junction bases left unmatched: 7. The CDR3 runs 17 residues. The germline CDR1 and CDR2 sequences are LNHDA and SQIVND (reference sequence). CDR3 sequence reads: CASSIGSPGLGTDTQYF. As DNA, the CDR3 is TGTGCCAGTAGTATAGGAAGTCCGGGACTAGGCACAGATACGCAGTATTTT.

The genes are TRBV2 and TRBJ1-1, with TRBD1 matching 7 bases. This CDR3 contains 12 residues. Trimming removed 7 bases from V and 3 bases from J; junction bases left unmatched: 2. The germline V gene encodes CDR1 SNHLY and CDR2 FYNNEI. CDR3 sequence (DNA): TGTGCCAGCAATCAGGGGGACACTGAAGCTTTCTTT. This codes for CASNQGDTEAFF.

The chain carries TRBV6-5 and TRBJ2-3; D gene ambiguous. CDR1 and CDR2 (germline): MNHEY, SVGAGI. CDR3 length equals 13 residues. The V and J ends lost 6 bases and 2 bases respectively, with 9 bases between them. CDR3 coding DNA: TGTGCCAGCAGGGAGTTTAACACAGATACGCAGTATTTT. Protein product: CASREFNTDTQYF.

This chain links TRBV7-6 with TRBJ2-2; possible D gene TRBD1, 5 bases. The CDR3 has 15 residues. V was clipped by 5 bases and J by 1 base, with 11 bases between them. Germline CDR1 SGHVS, CDR2 FNYEAQ. CDR3 coding DNA: TGTGCCAGCAGCAGTCACCAGGGGAACACCGGGGAGCTGTTTTTT. This sequence encodes CASSSHQGNTGELFF. The full variable domain, completed using reference TRBV7-6 and TRBJ2-2, is GAGVSQSPRYKVTKRGQDVALRCDPISGHVSLYWYRQALGQGPEFLTYFNYEAQQDKSGLPNDRFSAERPEGSISTLTIQRTEQRDSAMYRCASSSHQGNTGELFFGEGSRLTVL.

This clone has just one count. The chain combines TRBV5-4 with TRBJ1-5, with a possible D match to TRBD1 (5 bases). Germline CDR1 is SGHNT and CDR2 is YYREEE (reference sequence). The CDR3 has 14 amino acids. V lost 0 bases and J 4 bases, leaving 8 bases between the germline ends. CDR3 loop: CASSLGGANQPQHF. The CDR3 DNA reads TGTGCCAGCAGCTTGGGTGGGGCGAATCAGCCCCAGCATTTT.

The chain links TRBV6-5 to TRBJ1-4; 10 nucleotides line up with TRBD1. This CDR3 comprises 14 residues. CDR1 is MNHEY, CDR2 SVGAGI, per germline. The V gene end was trimmed by 6 bases and the J gene end by 7 bases; junction bases not matched to a gene: 5. The CDR3 coding sequence is TGTGCCAGCAGCCCGACAGGGGGCGTTGAAAAACTGTTTTTT. This sequence encodes CASSPTGGVEKLFF.

As concerns this clone: Other DNA variants within this sample encode the same CDR3. The rearrangement joins TRBV7-9 to TRBJ1-1; TRBD1 agrees at 8 bases. Germline lookup yields CDR1 SEHNR and CDR2 FQNEAQ (reference sequence). V trimming: 5 bases; J trimming: 1 base; junction bases outside the gene matches: 6. The CDR3 length is 15 residues. CDR3 sequence: CASSPRTGRNTEAFF. Written as DNA, the CDR3 is TGTGCCAGCAGCCCTCGGACAGGGAGGAACACTGAAGCTTTCTTT.

V and J are TRBV19 and TRBJ2-2; 10 positions agree with TRBD2. This CDR3 has 16 amino acids. Trimming took 3 bases from V and 6 from J; bases not matched to a gene: 7. The V gene's germline CDR1 is LNHDA and CDR2 SQIVND (reference sequence). CDR3 DNA sequence: TGTGCCAGTAGTATGGGCCTAGCGGGGGCATCCGGGGAGCTGTTTTTT. This codes for CASSMGLAGASGELFF.

CDR3 in amino acids: CASSLPPVSGGAISEQFF. DNA of the CDR3: TGTGCCAGCAGCTTGCCCCCGGTTAGCGGGGGGGCCATAAGTGAGCAGTTCTTC. The gene calls are TRBV5-6 and TRBJ2-1, with 11 bases fitting TRBD2. CDR3 length: 18 amino acids. The germline gives CDR1 SGHDT, CDR2 YYEEEE. V gave up 1 base and J gave up 9 bases; unmatched junction bases: 15.

This chain uses TRBV6-5 with TRBJ1-5; 10 positions agree with TRBD1. This CDR3 is built from 14 residues. V was pared by 7 bases and J by 5 bases, with 5 bases of the junction left unmatched. The V gene's germline CDR1 is MNHEY and CDR2 SVGAGI. The CDR3 region is CASTDRGHYQPQHF. CDR3 coding DNA: TGTGCCAGCACCGACAGGGGGCATTATCAGCCCCAGCATTTT.

The chain has TRBV19 and TRBJ1-4; D gene unclear. The germline gives CDR1 LNHDA, CDR2 SQIVND (reference sequence). The V and J ends lost 5 bases and 2 bases respectively, with 9 bases between them. This CDR3 is 14 amino acids long. CDR3 in DNA: TGTGCCAGTAGTGGGCTCAGGACTAATGAAAAACTGTTTTTT. Amino acids: CASSGLRTNEKLFF.

The J gene is TRBJ2-7, the V gene TRBV7-2; 9 nucleotides agree with TRBD2. This CDR3 contains 15 residues. The V segment lost 2 bases and the J segment 3 bases; nucleotides outside the gene matches: 5. In germline, CDR1 is SGHTA, CDR2 FQGNSA. Here the CDR3 reads CASSLSSGEGYEQYF. The CDR3 coding sequence is TGTGCCAGCAGCTTATCTAGCGGGGAGGGCTACGAGCAGTACTTC.

The chain joins TRBV5-5 to TRBJ1-2, with 10 bases lining up with TRBD1. CDR1 SGHKS and CDR2 YYEKEE come from the germline V gene (reference sequence). The CDR3 is 14 amino acids. The J segment lost 8 bases and the V segment lost 3 bases, leaving 7 bases of the junction unmatched. In nucleotides, the CDR3 is TGTGCCAGCAGCTGGGCGACAGGGGGCGAGGGCTACACCTTC. The encoded protein is CASSWATGGEGYTF.